Listed here are 20 T cell receptor beta chains from one sample, sequenced in a study of blood T cell repertoires in COVID-19. The repertoire was sequenced with immunoSEQ multiplex PCR; TCRdb's copy has only in-frame clones and lacks some. The repertoire holds 87,000 or so clones, with around nine tenths as singletons. Sequenced material: peripheral blood. Every receptor here comes from a woman older than 75 with acute or convalescent COVID-19.

CDR3 DNA sequence: TGTGCCAGCTCACCCCCGGGACAGGGGGCAGGTGGCTACACCTTC. It specifies CASSPPGQGAGGYTF. The chain recombines TRBV18 with TRBJ1-2; the match to TRBD1 covers 12 bases. The J segment lost 7 bases and the V segment lost 3 bases, leaving 6 bases of the junction unmatched. The CDR3 is 15 amino acids. CDR1 and CDR2 from the germline V gene are KGHSH and LQKENI. The whole variable domain, remainder taken from reference TRBV18 and TRBJ1-2, is NAGVMQNPRHLVRRRGQEARLRCSPMKGHSHVYWYRQLPEEGLKFMVYLQKENIIDESGMPKERFSAEFPKEGPSILRIQQVVRGDSAAYFCASSPPGQGAGGYTFGSGTRLTVV.

The chain is built from TRBV5-1 and TRBJ2-1; 8 nucleotides line up with TRBD2. The CDR3 sequence is 17 residues long. V dropped 3 bases and J dropped 2; count of bases not matched to a gene: 10. In germline, CDR1 is SGHRS, CDR2 YFSETQ. CDR3 sequence (DNA): TGCGCCAGCAGCTCCAGTCGAGCGGGGGCGCCCTACAATGAGCAGTTCTTC. It is translated as CASSSSRAGAPYNEQFF.

The chain uses TRBV11-2 and TRBJ1-1; the D is unclear. This CDR3 spans 13 amino acids. Trimming pared 0 bases from V and 4 bases from J, leaving 6 bases between. The V gene's germline CDR1 is SGHAT and CDR2 FQNNGV. The CDR3 DNA is TGTGCCAGCAGCTTAGATTCGGGCACTGAAGCTTTCTTT. Translating gives CASSLDSGTEAFF.

The rearrangement uses TRBV10-3 and TRBJ2-1; possible D gene TRBD2, 6 bases. The CDR3 has 15 amino acids. Germline V gives CDR1 ENHRY, CDR2 SYGVKD. V was shortened by 4 bases and J by 2 bases, with 12 bases between the two germline ends. The CDR3 nucleotides read TGTGCCATCAGTGTTGGGGGGACCGCCTACAATGAGCAGTTCTTC. Encoded protein: CAISVGGTAYNEQFF.

The chain uses TRBV29-1 and TRBJ2-1, with 11 bases lining up with TRBD1. CDR1 is SQVTM, CDR2 ANQGSEA, per germline. V gave up 7 bases and J gave up 7 bases; unmatched junction bases: 12. This CDR3 has 15 residues. The DNA for the CDR3 is TGCAGCGGAAGGACAGGGGGCGTGCCTTGGAATGAGCAGTTCTTC. Translating gives CSGRTGGVPWNEQFF.

The sample holds one count of this clone. This chain connects TRBV18 to TRBJ1-3; weak D call: TRBD1 (6 bases). Germline values: CDR1 KGHSH, CDR2 LQKENI. V shed 3 bases and J shed 4 bases, with 10 bases lying between them. The CDR3 contains 14 residues. DNA of the CDR3: TGTGCCAGCTCACCCCAAGGACAGGGAAACACCATATATTTT. This gives the protein CASSPQGQGNTIYF.

This chain connects TRBV7-9 to TRBJ1-1; tentative D call: TRBD1 (6 bases). Germline CDR1 reads SEHNR; CDR2 reads FQNEAQ (reference sequence). This CDR3 has 15 residues. Trimming pared 4 bases from V and 0 bases from J, leaving 12 bases between. Here the CDR3 DNA reads TGTGCCAGCAGCTGGGCAGGGGAATTGAACACTGAAGCTTTCTTT. Its translation is CASSWAGELNTEAFF.

The chain employs TRBV11-3 and TRBJ1-3; D is ambiguous. The CDR3 length is 16 residues. The germline V gene encodes CDR1 SGHNT and CDR2 YENEEA. Trimming removed 1 base at V and 0 bases at J, with 10 bases between. CDR3 bases: TGTGCCAGCAGCTTAGGCTCCCGGAGCTCTGGAAACACCATATATTTT. Encoded protein: CASSLGSRSSGNTIYF.

The J gene is TRBJ1-2, the V gene TRBV5-1, with no clear D. Germline V CDR1 and CDR2: SGHRS, YFSETQ. The CDR3 is made up of 12 amino acids. Trimming removed 4 bases at V and 4 bases at J, with 8 bases between. The CDR3, as DNA: TGCGCCAGCAGCCAGTCGTTCTATGGCTACACCTTC. Translation gives CASSQSFYGYTF.

The J gene is TRBJ1-2, the V gene TRBV6-5; TRBD1 agrees at 10 bases. The junction had 1 base not matched to a gene; V was cut back by 0 bases and J by 0 bases. Looked up from germline, CDR1 is MNHEY and CDR2 is SVGAGI. This CDR3 contains 16 residues. The CDR3 is CASSYSTGGPNYGYTF. The CDR3 nucleotides are TGTGCCAGCAGTTACTCGACAGGGGGCCCTAACTATGGCTACACCTTC.

The CDR3 is CASSQRGLRAGANVLTF. CDR3 nucleotide sequence: TGTGCCAGCAGTCAGCGGGGGCTTAGAGCTGGGGCCAACGTCCTGACTTTC. This sequence joins TRBV6-6 and TRBJ2-6; TRBD2 aligns across 8 bases. The germline CDR1 and CDR2 sequences are MNHNY and SVGAGI (reference sequence). V trimming: 5 bases; J trimming: 2 bases; junction bases outside the gene matches: 8. The CDR3 consists of 17 residues.

The chain couples TRBV4-1 to TRBJ2-7, with a weak D call TRBD2 (6 bases). Trimming left V 2 bases short and J 2 bases short, with 13 bases between. The V gene's germline CDR1 is MGHRA and CDR2 YSYEKL. This CDR3 contains 15 residues. The CDR3 coding sequence is TGCGCCAGCAGCCAACGAGTGGAGGGACCCTACGAGCAGTACTTC. Translated, it gives CASSQRVEGPYEQYF.

The rearrangement uses TRBV4-2 and TRBJ2-1; D is perhaps TRBD2 (6 bases). The CDR3 totals 16 residues. Germline CDR1 is LGHNA and CDR2 is YNFKEQ. V was cut by 5 bases and J by 1 base, with 15 bases left in between. CDR3 in DNA: TGTGCCAGCAGCTCAGGCATTGGGAGGTCCTACAATGAGCAGTTCTTC. Translation: CASSSGIGRSYNEQFF.

The gene calls are TRBV4-2 and TRBJ1-5; D is ambiguous. Germline CDR1 reads LGHNA; CDR2 reads YNFKEQ. The CDR3 is made up of 16 amino acids. The V end was cut by 1 base, the J end by 6 bases, with 16 bases between. For the CDR3, the DNA is TGTGCCAGCAGCCAAGGCTCGCAAGCAAGGAGTCAGCCCCAGCATTTT. Protein: CASSQGSQARSQPQHF.

This clone was recorded only once. The V call is TRBV11-2, the J call TRBJ2-7; D possibly corresponds to TRBD1 (6 bases). In germline, CDR1 is SGHAT, CDR2 FQNNGV. The CDR3 extends over 13 amino acids. Trimming took off 1 base at V and 5 bases at J, with 9 bases between the two ends. The DNA of the CDR3 is TGTGCCAGCAGCTTAGGGACAGCGAACGAGCAGTACTTC. It translates to CASSLGTANEQYF.

In nucleotides, the CDR3 is TGTGCCAGCAGCGTGGATACAGGGTACCAAGAGACCCAGTACTTC. Amino acid sequence: CASSVDTGYQETQYF. This rearrangement joins TRBV9 to TRBJ2-5, with a tentative D call TRBD1 (6 bases). The germline V gene encodes CDR1 SGDLS and CDR2 YYNGEE. This CDR3 has 15 residues. Between the trimmed V and J ends, which lost 2 bases and 0 bases, there was a span of 11 bases.

The V gene is TRBV6-6, the J gene TRBJ2-2; tentatively, D is TRBD2 (6 bases). Trimming took 2 bases from V and 5 from J, leaving 9 bases between them. CDR3 size: 14 residues. Germline CDR1 and CDR2: MNHNY and SVGAGI (reference sequence). CDR3 region: CASSYAGGTGELFF. CDR3 nucleotides: TGTGCCAGCAGTTACGCCGGAGGGACCGGGGAGCTGTTTTTT.

The chain has TRBV7-6 and TRBJ2-7, with 7 bases aligning to TRBD1. V lost 5 bases, J lost 4 bases, and 5 bases stayed unmatched. The germline V gene encodes CDR1 SGHVS and CDR2 FNYEAQ. The CDR3 contains 13 residues. The CDR3 reads CASSRDRSYEQYF. The CDR3 DNA is TGTGCCAGCAGCCGGGACAGAAGTTACGAGCAGTACTTC. Full variable domain (outside the CDR3, taken from reference TRBV7-6 and TRBJ2-7): GAGVSQSPRYKVTKRGQDVALRCDPISGHVSLYWYRQALGQGPEFLTYFNYEAQQDKSGLPNDRFSAERPEGSISTLTIQRTEQRDSAMYRCASSRDRSYEQYFGPGTRLTVT.

The chain has TRBV7-2 and TRBJ2-1; D unresolved. This CDR3 has 12 amino acids. The germline gives CDR1 SGHTA, CDR2 FQGNSA. V lost 4 bases to trimming and J lost 7 bases, with 8 bases between them. The CDR3: CASSSTVNEQFF. The DNA of the CDR3 is TGTGCCAGCAGCTCGACTGTAAATGAGCAGTTCTTC.

The V and J genes are TRBV10-3 and TRBJ2-2; D possibly corresponds to TRBD1 (6 bases). The germline gives CDR1 ENHRY, CDR2 SYGVKD. CDR3 size: 13 residues. The V end lost 6 bases, the J end lost 5 bases, and 10 bases lay between the germline ends. CDR3 bases: TGTGCCATCAGCGCAACAGGGACCGGGGAGCTGTTTTTT. Its translation is CAISATGTGELFF.